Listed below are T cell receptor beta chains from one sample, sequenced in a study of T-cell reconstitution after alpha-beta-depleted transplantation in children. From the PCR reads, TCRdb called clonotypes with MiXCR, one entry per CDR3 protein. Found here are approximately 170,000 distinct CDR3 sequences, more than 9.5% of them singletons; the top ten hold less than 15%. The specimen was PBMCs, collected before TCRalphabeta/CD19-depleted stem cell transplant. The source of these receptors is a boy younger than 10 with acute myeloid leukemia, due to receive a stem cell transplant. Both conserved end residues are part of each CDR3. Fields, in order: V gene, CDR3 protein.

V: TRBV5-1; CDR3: CASSQDREGDTQYF
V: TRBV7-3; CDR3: CASSSGQGGYTGELFF
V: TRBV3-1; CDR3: CASTPGLAGSHEQFF
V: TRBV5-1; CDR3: CASSGGLGGEQFF
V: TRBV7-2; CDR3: CASSRDRGSEQYF
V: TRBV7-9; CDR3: CASSYLAGGTDTQYF
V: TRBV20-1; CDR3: CSARDVASGANVLTF
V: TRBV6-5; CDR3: CASSYLTGVLQPQHF
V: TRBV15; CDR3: CATSPARVAGNQPHHF
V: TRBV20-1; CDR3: CSARDAPGMQETQYF
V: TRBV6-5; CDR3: CASSFSGRQLYNEQFF
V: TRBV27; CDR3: CASSHGEGTDTQYF
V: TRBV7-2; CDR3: CASSSASGGARSPNYGYTF
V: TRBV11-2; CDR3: CASSLGDRAYTDTQYF
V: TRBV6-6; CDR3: CASIQGGEQYF
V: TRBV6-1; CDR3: CASSDYLKETQYF
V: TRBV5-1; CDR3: CASQTRSGRTTEAFF
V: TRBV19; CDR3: CASSHLSAYSNQPQHF
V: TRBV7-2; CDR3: CASSLLYGSEETQYF
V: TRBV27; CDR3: CASSPTGSRGETQYF
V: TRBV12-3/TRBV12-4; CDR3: CATQGYGANVLTF
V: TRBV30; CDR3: CAWSVPLAGSDTQYF
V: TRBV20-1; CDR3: CSARATGLGFTDTQYF
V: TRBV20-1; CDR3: CSASSSGGPLSSYNEQFF
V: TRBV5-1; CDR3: CASSLRTEDRQYF
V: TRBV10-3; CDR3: CAISREREAGDEQYF
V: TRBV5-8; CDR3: CASSLIGPIGTQYF
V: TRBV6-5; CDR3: CASSYQGGASAFF
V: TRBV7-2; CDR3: CASSLRGGGRADTQYF
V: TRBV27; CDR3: CASSLNPLGGNEQFF
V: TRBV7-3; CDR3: CASSLNRPGGTDTQYF
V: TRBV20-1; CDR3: CSASDPLPKTDTQYF
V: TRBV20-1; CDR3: CSATYFGGRAPHYNEQFF
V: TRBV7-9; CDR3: CASSTQAATNEKLFF
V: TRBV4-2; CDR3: CASSQGTATNEKLFF
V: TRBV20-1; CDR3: CCARDLSGTRLRSSYNEQFF
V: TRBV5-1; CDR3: CASSLEGQGRDEQYF
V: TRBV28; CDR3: CASSSTGTWGTEQFF
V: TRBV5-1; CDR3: CASSRGPETQYF
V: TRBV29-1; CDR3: CSVEGGAGTEAFF
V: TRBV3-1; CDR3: CASSPSNLGVGEQYF
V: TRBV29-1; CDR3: CSVDRAPLIVQETQYF
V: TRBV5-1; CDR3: CASSLSLAGGPGDTQYF
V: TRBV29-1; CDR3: CSVGEGSSYNEQFF
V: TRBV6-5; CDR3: CASSYGGIYSYEQYF
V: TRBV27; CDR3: CASSSGRSQYF
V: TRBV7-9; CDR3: CASSPTGYGTNEKLFF
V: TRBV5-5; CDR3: CASSGQFVDQTGELFF
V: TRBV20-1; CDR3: CSASLAGGYEQYF
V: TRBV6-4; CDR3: CASTETSGGNNEQFF
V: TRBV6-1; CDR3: CASSESGRPGYTF